This TCR beta chain was observed in a study of radiotherapy plus CTLA-4 blockade in lung cancer. Method: immunoSEQ multiplex PCR; TCRdb's copy keeps in-frame clones and lacks some. The data hold about 49,000 clones, with roughly 84% observed a single time. The receptor was isolated from a human donor with non-small cell lung cancer whose response to radiotherapy plus ipilimumab could not be evaluated. Specimen: peripheral blood, collected from a patient treated with radiotherapy plus ipilimumab.

In DNA form, the CDR3 reads TGTGCCAGCAGCCCGTGGGGGGGTATCGCAGATACGCAGTATTTT. Protein sequence: CASSPWGGIADTQYF. This chain connects TRBV7-9 to TRBJ2-3, with 7 bases matching TRBD2. CDR3 size: 15 residues. CDR1 is SEHNR, CDR2 FQNEAQ, per germline (reference sequence). The junction had 9 bases not matched to a gene; V was cut back by 5 bases and J by 4 bases.